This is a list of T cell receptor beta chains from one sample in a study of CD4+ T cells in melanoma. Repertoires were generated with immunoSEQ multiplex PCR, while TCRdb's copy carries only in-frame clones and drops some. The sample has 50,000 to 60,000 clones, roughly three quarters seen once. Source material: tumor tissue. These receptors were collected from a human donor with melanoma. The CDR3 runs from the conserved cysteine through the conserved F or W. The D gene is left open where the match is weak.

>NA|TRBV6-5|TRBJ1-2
CASSRLGGYGYTF
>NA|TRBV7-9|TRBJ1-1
CASSLKYGSGTEAFF
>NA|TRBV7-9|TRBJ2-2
CASSHPRPGELFF
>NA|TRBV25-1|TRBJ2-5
CASRFGTWETQYF
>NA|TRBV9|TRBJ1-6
CASSVGAYSNSPLHF
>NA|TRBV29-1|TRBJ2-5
CSQQRGQETQYF
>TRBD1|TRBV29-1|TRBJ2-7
CSVLGGQKGQSYEQYF
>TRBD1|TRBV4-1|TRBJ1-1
CASSQDATGSTEAFF
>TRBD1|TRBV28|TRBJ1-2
CASRYYRDRYNYGYTF
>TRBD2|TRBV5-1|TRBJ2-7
CASSLVLGGGNDEQYF
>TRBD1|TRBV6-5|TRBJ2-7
CASSYGQGVYEQYF
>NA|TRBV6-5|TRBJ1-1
CASSYSRGAEAFF
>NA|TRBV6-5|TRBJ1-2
CASSTLTGPNYGYTF
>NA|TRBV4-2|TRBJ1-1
CASSQNTGFTEAFF
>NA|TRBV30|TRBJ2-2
CACPSPTGELFF
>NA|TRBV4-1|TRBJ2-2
CASSQETDTGELFF
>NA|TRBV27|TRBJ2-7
CASTTGGREQYF
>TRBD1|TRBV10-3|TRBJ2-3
CAISAQGTGRATDTQYF
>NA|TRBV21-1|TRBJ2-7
CASSKRETGTGDSYEQYF
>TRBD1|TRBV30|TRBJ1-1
CAWNRQGVEAFF
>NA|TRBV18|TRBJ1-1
CASSPDPEGNTEAFF
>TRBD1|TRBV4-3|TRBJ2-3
CASSQGQGLTDTQYF
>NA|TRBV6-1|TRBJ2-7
CASSEGAGAIYEQYF
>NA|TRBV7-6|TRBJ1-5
CASSLYGDNQPQHF
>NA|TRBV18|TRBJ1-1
CASSPIEGNTEAFF
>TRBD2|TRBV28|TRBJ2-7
CASSLWGGGDPYEQYF
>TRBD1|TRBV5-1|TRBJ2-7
CASSPGTGSYEQYF
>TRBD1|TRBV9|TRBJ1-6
CASSAGQGIGSPLHF
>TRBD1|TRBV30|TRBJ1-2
CAWSEGFAGTGVYGYTF
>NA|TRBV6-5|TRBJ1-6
CASGLNSPLHF
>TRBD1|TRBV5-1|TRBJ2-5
CASSLGDRGLQETQYF
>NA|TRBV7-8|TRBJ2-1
CASSLARIRSFNEQFF
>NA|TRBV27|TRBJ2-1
CASSLIGNNEQFF
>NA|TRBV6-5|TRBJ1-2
CASSLTETYRTGYTF
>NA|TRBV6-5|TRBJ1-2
CASTLRGTAGYTF
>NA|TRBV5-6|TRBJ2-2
CASSLQWGPGELFF
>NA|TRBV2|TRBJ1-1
CASSESSLDTEAFF
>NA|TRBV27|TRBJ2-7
CASSFTPPREGTYEQYF
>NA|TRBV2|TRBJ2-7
CASVRSYEQYF
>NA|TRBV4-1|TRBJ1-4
CASSQSQGVTFEKLFF
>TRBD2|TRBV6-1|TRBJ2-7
CASSEFRGGAEQYF
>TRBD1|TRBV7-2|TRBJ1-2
CASSPGQGALNYGYTF
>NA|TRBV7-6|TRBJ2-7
CASSLGGGDPTYEQYF
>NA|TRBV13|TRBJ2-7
CASSSHGGGYEQYF
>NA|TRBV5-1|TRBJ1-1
CASSLGGVYTEAFF
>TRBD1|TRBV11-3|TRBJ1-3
CASSFGQGAGNTIYF
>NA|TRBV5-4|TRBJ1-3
CASSPQSGNTIYF
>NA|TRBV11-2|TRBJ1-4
CASSLGLGVLNEKLFF
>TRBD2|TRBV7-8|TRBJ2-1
CASSPAGGPYNEQFF
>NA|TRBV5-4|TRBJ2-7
CASSLPPDEQYF
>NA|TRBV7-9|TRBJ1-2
CASSLTDYGYTF
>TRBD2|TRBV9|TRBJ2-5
CASNGGGGSLETQYF
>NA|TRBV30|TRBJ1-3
CAWSVFRGPPGNTIYF